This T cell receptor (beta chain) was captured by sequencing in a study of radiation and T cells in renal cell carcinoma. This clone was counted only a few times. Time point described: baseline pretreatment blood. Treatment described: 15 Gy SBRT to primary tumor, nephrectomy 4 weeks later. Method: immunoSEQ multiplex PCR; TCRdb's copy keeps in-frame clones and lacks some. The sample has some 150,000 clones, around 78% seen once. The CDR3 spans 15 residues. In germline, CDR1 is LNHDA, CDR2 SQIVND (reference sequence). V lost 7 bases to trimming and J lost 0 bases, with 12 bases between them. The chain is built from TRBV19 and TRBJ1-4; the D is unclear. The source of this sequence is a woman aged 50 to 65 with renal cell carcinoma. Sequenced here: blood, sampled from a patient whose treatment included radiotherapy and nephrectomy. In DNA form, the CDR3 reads TGTGCCAGTAAGTTACGGGCAGCAACTAATGAAAAACTGTTTTTT. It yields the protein CASKLRAATNEKLFF.